This entry features one T cell receptor (beta chain) sequence. This sample is drawn from a study of cytomegalovirus exposure and HLA in healthy donors. Trimming took off 10 bases at V and 8 bases at J, with 15 bases between the two ends. This CDR3 has 12 residues. The donors were members of the validation cohort, which comprised 100 to 150 subjects and was separate from the first cohort of roughly 700 subjects. Repertoires were generated with immunoSEQ multiplex PCR, while TCRdb's copy carries only in-frame clones and drops some. The sample carries around 190,000 clones, 85% recorded once. The sequence was obtained from a man aged 18 to 35 in good health and CMV-seropositive. The sample comprised PBMCs. J is TRBJ2-4 and V is TRBV23-1; a possible D gene is TRBD2 (6 bases). TRBV23-1 belongs to the ORF category, with a function that is uncertain. In DNA, the CDR3 is TGCGCCACTACGGGGGTGAGTGACATTCAGTACTTC. It codes for CATTGVSDIQYF.